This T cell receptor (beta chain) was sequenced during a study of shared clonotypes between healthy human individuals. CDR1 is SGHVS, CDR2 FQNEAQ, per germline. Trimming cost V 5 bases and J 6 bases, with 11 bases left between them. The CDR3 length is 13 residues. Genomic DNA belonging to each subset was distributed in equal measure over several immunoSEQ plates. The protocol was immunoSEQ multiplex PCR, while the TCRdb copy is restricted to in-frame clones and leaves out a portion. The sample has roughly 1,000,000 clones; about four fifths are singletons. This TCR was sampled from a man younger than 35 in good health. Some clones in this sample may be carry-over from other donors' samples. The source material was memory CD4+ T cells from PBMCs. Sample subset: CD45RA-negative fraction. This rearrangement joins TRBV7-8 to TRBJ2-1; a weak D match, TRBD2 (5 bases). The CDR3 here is CASSPILGNEQFF. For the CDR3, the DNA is TGTGCCAGCAGCCCGATACTAGGCAATGAGCAGTTCTTC.